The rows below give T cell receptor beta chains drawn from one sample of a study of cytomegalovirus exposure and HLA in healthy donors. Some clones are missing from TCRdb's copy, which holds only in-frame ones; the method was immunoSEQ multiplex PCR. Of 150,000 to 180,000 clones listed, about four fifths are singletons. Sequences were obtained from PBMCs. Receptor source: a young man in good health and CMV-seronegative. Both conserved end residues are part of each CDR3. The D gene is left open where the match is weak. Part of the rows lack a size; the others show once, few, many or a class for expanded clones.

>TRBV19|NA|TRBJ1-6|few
CASSEDRYYNSPLHF
TGTGCCAGTAGTGAGGACAGATACTATAATTCACCCCTCCACTTT
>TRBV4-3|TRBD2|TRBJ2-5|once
CASSQETSGGAWETQYF
TGCGCCAGCAGCCAAGAGACTAGCGGGGGGGCGTGGGAGACCCAGTACTTC
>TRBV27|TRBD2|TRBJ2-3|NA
CASSAGTSGVPSTDTQYF
TGTGCCAGCAGTGCCGGGACTAGCGGGGTCCCTAGCACAGATACGCAGTATTTT
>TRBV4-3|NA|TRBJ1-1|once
CASSQRGITEAFF
TGCGCCAGCAGCCAACGGGGTATCACTGAAGCTTTCTTT
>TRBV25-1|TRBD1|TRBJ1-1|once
CASSEAAGGLNTEAFF
TGTGCCAGCAGTGAGGCGGCAGGGGGCTTGAACACTGAAGCTTTCTTT
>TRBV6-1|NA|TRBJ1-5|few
CASSGGGLGNQPQHF
TGTGCCAGCAGTGGGGGGGGGCTAGGTAATCAGCCCCAGCATTTT
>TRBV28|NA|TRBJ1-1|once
CASSLYKGKDRLNTEAFF
TGTGCCAGCAGTTTATATAAGGGCAAGGACAGATTGAACACTGAAGCTTTCTTT
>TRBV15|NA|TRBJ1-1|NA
CATREYSLNTEAFF
TGTGCCACCAGGGAATACAGCCTGAACACTGAAGCTTTCTTT
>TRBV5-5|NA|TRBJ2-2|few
CASTPPRGRGTGELFF
TGTGCCAGCACCCCCCCCAGGGGCCGAGGCACCGGGGAGCTGTTTTTT
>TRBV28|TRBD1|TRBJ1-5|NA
CASTAPGTAINQPQHF
TGTGCCAGCACCGCACCCGGGACAGCAATCAATCAGCCCCAGCATTTT
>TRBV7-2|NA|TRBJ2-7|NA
CASSLEANYEQYF
TGTGCCAGCAGCTTAGAAGCCAACTACGAGCAGTACTTC
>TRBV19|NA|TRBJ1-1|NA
CASSMGDGGNTEAFF
TGTGCCAGTAGTATGGGGGACGGGGGGAACACTGAAGCTTTCTTT
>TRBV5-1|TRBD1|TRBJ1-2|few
CASSFGDRDNYGYTF
TGCGCCAGCAGCTTCGGGGACAGAGATAACTATGGCTACACCTTC
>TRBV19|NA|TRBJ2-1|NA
CASSRDIAYNEQFF
TGTGCCAGTAGCCGGGACATCGCCTACAATGAGCAGTTCTTC
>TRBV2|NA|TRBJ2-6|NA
CASSRGHSGANGLTF
TGTGCCAGCAGTCGCGGACACTCTGGGGCCAACGGCCTGACTTTC
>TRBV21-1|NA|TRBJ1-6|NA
CASTREALHF
TGTGCCAGCACGCGAGAAGCCCTCCACTTT
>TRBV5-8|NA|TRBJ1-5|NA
CASGSGTTRGNQPQHF
TGTGCCAGCGGTTCCGGGACAACAAGGGGCAATCAGCCCCAGCATTTT
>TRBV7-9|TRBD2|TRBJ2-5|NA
CSSSSPYSGGVQETQYF
TGTTCCAGCAGCTCGCCGTATAGCGGGGGGGTCCAAGAGACCCAGTACTTC
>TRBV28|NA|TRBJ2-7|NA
CARTRPYEQYF
TGTGCTAGGACAAGGCCGTACGAGCAGTACTTC
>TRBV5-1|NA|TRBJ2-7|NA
CASSLGGASTSYEQYF
TGCGCCAGCAGCTTAGGGGGAGCTAGTACGTCCTACGAGCAGTACTTC
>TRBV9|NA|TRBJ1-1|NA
CASSPTGHPNTEAFF
TGTGCCAGCAGCCCCACGGGACACCCGAACACTGAAGCTTTCTTT
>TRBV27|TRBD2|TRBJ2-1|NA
CASSLFGGVVGNEQFF
TGTGCCAGCAGTTTATTCGGGGGGGTAGTGGGAAATGAGCAGTTCTTC
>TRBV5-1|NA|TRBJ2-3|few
CASSASPGEGTDTQYF
TGCGCCAGCAGCGCGAGTCCCGGAGAGGGCACAGATACGCAGTATTTT
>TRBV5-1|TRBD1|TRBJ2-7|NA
CASSLDRGEQYF
TGCGCCAGCAGCCTGGACAGGGGCGAGCAGTACTTC
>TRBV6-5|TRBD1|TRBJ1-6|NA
CASSVTGGINSPLHF
TGTGCCAGCAGCGTGACAGGGGGTATTAATTCACCCCTCCACTTT
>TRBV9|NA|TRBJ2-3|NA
CASSVALTDTQYF
TGTGCCAGCAGCGTAGCTCTCACAGATACGCAGTATTTT
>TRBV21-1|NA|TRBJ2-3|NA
CASSKIPDRADTQYF
TGTGCCAGCAGCAAAATCCCGGACAGGGCAGATACGCAGTATTTT
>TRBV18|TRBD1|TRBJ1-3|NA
CASLGTVGNTIYF
TGTGCCAGCTTAGGGACAGTCGGAAACACCATATATTTT
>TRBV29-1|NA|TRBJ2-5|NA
CSVDVAGQQETQYF
TGCAGCGTTGACGTAGCAGGACAGCAAGAGACCCAGTACTTC
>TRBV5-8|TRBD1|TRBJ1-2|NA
CASNPFQGAGGYTF
TGTGCCAGCAACCCTTTCCAGGGGGCTGGAGGCTACACCTTC
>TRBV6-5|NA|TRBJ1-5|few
CASRFGGGSNQPQHF
TGTGCCAGCAGGTTCGGGGGGGGTAGCAATCAGCCCCAGCATTTT
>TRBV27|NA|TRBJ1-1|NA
CASSFQGAEAFF
TGTGCCAGCAGTTTTCAGGGTGCTGAAGCTTTCTTT
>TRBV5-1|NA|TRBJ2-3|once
CASSLGSGVDTQYF
TGCGCCAGCAGCTTGGGGAGCGGCGTAGATACGCAGTATTTT
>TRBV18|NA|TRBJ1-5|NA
CASSRDSGNQPQHF
TGTGCCAGCTCACGAGACAGTGGCAATCAGCCCCAGCATTTT
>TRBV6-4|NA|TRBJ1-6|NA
CASTVDGGYNSPLHF
TGTGCCAGCACCGTTGACGGCGGGTATAATTCACCCCTCCACTTT
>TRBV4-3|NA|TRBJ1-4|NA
CASSDIGTNEKLFF
TGCGCCAGCAGCGACATAGGTACTAATGAAAAACTGTTTTTT
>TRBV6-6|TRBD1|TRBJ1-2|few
CASSYSQGVEF
TGTGCCAGCAGTTACTCGCAGGGGGTGGAGTTC
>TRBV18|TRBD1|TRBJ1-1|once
CASSATGGATTEAFF
TGTGCCAGCTCAGCCACAGGGGGCGCAACCACTGAAGCTTTCTTT
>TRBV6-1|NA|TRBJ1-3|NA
CASSDSGRNTIYF
TGTGCCAGCAGTGATTCGGGGAGAAACACCATATATTTT
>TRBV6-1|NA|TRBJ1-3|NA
CASRPQGVSGNTIYF
TGTGCCAGCAGACCTCAGGGTGTCTCTGGAAACACCATATATTTT
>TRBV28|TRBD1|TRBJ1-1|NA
CASNLPGQGNTEAFF
TGTGCCAGCAACCTACCGGGACAGGGGAACACTGAAGCTTTCTTT
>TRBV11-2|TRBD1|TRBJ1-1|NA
CASSLTGVAEAFF
TGTGCCAGCAGCTTAACAGGGGTTGCCGAAGCTTTCTTT
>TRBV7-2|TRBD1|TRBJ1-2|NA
CASSREAGGSYGYTF
TGTGCCAGCAGCCGTGAGGCAGGGGGCAGCTATGGCTACACCTTC
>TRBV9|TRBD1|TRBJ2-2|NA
CASSVGSGQGAGELFF
TGTGCCAGCAGCGTAGGCTCGGGACAGGGGGCCGGGGAGCTGTTTTTT
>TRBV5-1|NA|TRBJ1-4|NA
CASSLDTISTNEKLFF
TGCGCCAGCAGCTTGGACACTATTTCAACTAATGAAAAACTGTTTTTT
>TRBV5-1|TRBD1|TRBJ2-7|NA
CASSPHLTGDGTYEQYF
TGCGCCAGCAGCCCCCACCTGACAGGGGATGGCACCTACGAGCAGTACTTC
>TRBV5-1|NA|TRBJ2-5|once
CASRLGGSQETQYF
TGCGCCAGCAGATTGGGGGGCAGCCAAGAGACCCAGTACTTC
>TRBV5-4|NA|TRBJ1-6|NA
CASSTGGWGMNNSPLHF
TGTGCCAGCAGCACGGGGGGGTGGGGGATGAATAATTCACCCCTCCACTTT
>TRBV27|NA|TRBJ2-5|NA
CASSTLGGVETQYF
TGTGCCAGCAGTACCCTAGGAGGGGTGGAGACCCAGTACTTC
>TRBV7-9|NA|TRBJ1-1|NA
CASSLGRGGNTEAFF
TGTGCCAGCAGTTTGGGCCGGGGGGGGAACACTGAAGCTTTCTTT
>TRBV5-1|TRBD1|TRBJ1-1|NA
CASSLATGVTEAFF
TGCGCCAGCAGCTTGGCCACAGGGGTCACTGAAGCTTTCTTT
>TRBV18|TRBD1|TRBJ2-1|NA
CASSPLGTEYNEQFF
TGTGCCAGCTCACCACTGGGGACAGAGTACAATGAGCAGTTCTTC
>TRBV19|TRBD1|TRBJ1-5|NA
CASSSGQTLNQPQHF
TGTGCCAGTAGTTCGGGACAGACTCTCAATCAGCCCCAGCATTTT